This T cell receptor (beta chain) was captured by sequencing in a study of shared clonotypes between healthy human individuals. Study observations and caveats: Naive subsets generally had larger estimated richness than memory subsets.

Sorted-subset replicate PCR reactions contained roughly 200 ng DNA, corresponding to about 30,000 T cell genomes. The protocol was immunoSEQ multiplex PCR, while the TCRdb copy is restricted to in-frame clones and leaves out a portion. Here the sample spans around 1.1 million clones, more than 75% being singletons. Splitting of CD4+ cells produced CD45RA+ naive and CD45RA-negative memory subsets. Regarding this clone: Antigen: not known.

The CDR3 has 12 amino acids. CDR1 and CDR2 (germline): LNHDA, SQIVND (reference sequence). The trim removed 5 bases at V and 5 bases at J, leaving 3 bases unmatched. Input material: memory CD4+ T cells from PBMCs. The subset is: CD45RA-negative fraction. This clonotype was obtained from a man between 18 and 35 years old in good health. Some clones in this sample may be carry-over from other donors' samples. The rearrangement links TRBV19 to TRBJ2-7; the match to TRBD1 covers 7 bases. The CDR3 bases are TGTGCCAGTAGTCCCGACAGGGACGAGCAGTACTTC. It encodes CASSPDRDEQYF. The full variable domain, completed using reference TRBV19 and TRBJ2-7, is DGGITQSPKYLFRKEGQNVTLSCEQNLNHDAMYWYRQDPGQGLRLIYYSQIVNDFQKGDIAEGYSVSREKKESFPLTVTSAQKNPTAFYLCASSPDRDEQYFGPGTRLTVT.